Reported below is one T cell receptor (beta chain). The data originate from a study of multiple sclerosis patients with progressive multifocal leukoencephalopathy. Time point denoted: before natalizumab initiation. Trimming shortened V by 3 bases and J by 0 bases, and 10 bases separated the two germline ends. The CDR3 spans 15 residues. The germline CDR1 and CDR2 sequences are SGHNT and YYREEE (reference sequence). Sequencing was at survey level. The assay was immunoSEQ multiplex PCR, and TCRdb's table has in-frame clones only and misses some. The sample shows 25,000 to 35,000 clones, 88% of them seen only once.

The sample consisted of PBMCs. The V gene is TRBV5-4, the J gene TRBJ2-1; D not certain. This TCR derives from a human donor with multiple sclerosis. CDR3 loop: CASSSSEASYNEQFF. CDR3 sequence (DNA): TGTGCCAGCAGCTCGAGCGAGGCCTCCTACAATGAGCAGTTCTTC. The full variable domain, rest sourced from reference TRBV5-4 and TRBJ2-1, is ETGVTQSPTHLIKTRGQQVTLRCSSQSGHNTVSWYQQALGQGPQFIFQYYREEENGRGNFPPRFSGLQFPNYSSELNVNALELDDSALYLCASSSSEASYNEQFFGPGTRLTVL.